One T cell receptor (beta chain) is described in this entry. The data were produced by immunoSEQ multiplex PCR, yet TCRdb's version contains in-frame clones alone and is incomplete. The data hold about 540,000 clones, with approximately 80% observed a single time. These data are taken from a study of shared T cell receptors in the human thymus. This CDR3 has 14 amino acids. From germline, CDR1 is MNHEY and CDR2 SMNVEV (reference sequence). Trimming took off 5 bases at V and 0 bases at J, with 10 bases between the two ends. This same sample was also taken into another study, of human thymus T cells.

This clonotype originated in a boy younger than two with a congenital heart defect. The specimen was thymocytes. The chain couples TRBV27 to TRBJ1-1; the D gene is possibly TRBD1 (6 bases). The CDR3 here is CASSPGGLNTEAFF. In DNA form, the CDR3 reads TGTGCCAGCAGTCCCGGGGGGCTGAACACTGAAGCTTTCTTT.